This is a list of T cell receptor beta chains from one sample in a study of shared clonotypes between healthy human individuals. TCRdb's table, derived via immunoSEQ multiplex PCR, lists solely in-frame clones and lacks some. The sample comprises about 1,800,000 clones, roughly 95% of which are singletons, and less than 1.5% rests with the top ten. Sequenced material: naive CD8+ T cells sorted from blood. Every receptor here comes from a man aged 18 to 29 in good health. Each CDR3 is given with its conserved first and last residue. D genes are given only for firm matches. Rows may omit the clone size; those that give it use once, few, many or a size class.

j_call d_call v_call clone_size cdr3_aa cdr3_nt
TRBJ1-1 TRBD1 TRBV7-9 once CASSLADRVRAFF TGTGCCAGCAGCTTAGCCGACAGGGTGAGAGCTTTCTTT
TRBJ2-1 . TRBV4-3 . CASSQAEDFF TGCGCCAGCAGCCAAGCCGAAGACTTCTTC
TRBJ2-2 . TRBV7-2 . CASSFDDSPTGELFF TGTGCCAGCAGCTTTGATGACTCACCTACCGGGGAGCTGTTTTTT
TRBJ1-5 . TRBV11-2 . CASSLGMGGDDQPQHF TGTGCCAGCAGCTTAGGTATGGGGGGAGACGATCAGCCCCAGCATTTT
TRBJ2-1 . TRBV4-1 . CASSQDPRLEHNEQFF TGCGCCAGCAGCCAAGATCCTCGACTAGAACACAATGAGCAGTTCTTC
TRBJ2-7 . TRBV21-1 . CASSKCRQVYEQYF TGTGCCAGCAGCAAATGTCGGCAGGTCTACGAGCAGTACTTC
TRBJ2-5 . TRBV28 . CASNGNGETQYF TGTGCCAGCAATGGAAATGGAGAGACCCAGTACTTC
TRBJ1-5 . TRBV4-2 . CASSQDLTWGEAGNQPQHF TGTGCCAGCAGCCAAGACCTTACGTGGGGGGAGGCAGGCAATCAGCCCCAGCATTTT
TRBJ1-2 . TRBV6-6 . CASSPQDNYGYTF TGTGCCAGCAGCCCACAAGATAACTATGGCTACACCTTC
TRBJ2-7 TRBD1 TRBV6-1 . CASSEARAGGFYEQYF TGTGCCAGCAGTGAAGCGCGGGCAGGGGGCTTCTACGAGCAGTACTTC
TRBJ2-7 TRBD2 TRBV9 . CASSDGTSGSEQYF TGTGCCAGCAGCGACGGGACTAGCGGGTCCGAGCAGTACTTC
TRBJ1-6 . TRBV27 . CASSWGVPNSPLHF TGTGCCAGCAGTTGGGGGGTCCCTAATTCACCCCTCCACTTT
TRBJ2-3 TRBD2 TRBV2 . CASSELAGIITDTQYF TGTGCCAGCAGTGAACTAGCGGGGATAATCACAGATACGCAGTATTTT
TRBJ2-1 . TRBV6-6 . CASSYTSPGDEQFF TGTGCCAGCAGTTACACTTCTCCCGGGGATGAGCAGTTCTTC
TRBJ2-1 TRBD2 TRBV4-3 . CASSQAGREGDEQFF TGCGCCAGCAGCCAAGCGGGGCGGGAGGGCGATGAGCAGTTCTTC
TRBJ2-3 TRBD2 TRBV27 . CASSLSSILAGGGTTDTQYF TGTGCCAGCAGTTTATCAAGCATTTTAGCGGGAGGAGGAACCACAGATACGCAGTATTTT
TRBJ2-7 . TRBV7-9 . CASSLDLGTARLSYEQYF TGTGCCAGCAGCTTAGACCTTGGGACCGCCAGACTCTCCTACGAGCAGTACTTC
TRBJ2-6 . TRBV27 . CASSPIFSIGDSGANVLTF TGTGCCAGCAGTCCAATCTTTTCTATTGGGGACTCTGGGGCCAACGTCCTGACTTTC
TRBJ2-4 . TRBV27 . CASSFGGKNIQYF TGTGCCAGCAGTTTTGGAGGCAAAAACATTCAGTACTTC
TRBJ1-6 . TRBV2 . CASRASTETNSPLHF TGTGCCAGCAGGGCCTCGACAGAAACTAATTCACCCCTCCACTTT
TRBJ1-6 . TRBV9 . CASSLRDGDQNSPLHF TGTGCCAGCAGCCTCCGGGACGGAGATCAAAATTCACCCCTCCACTTT
TRBJ2-5 . TRBV27 once CASSPDVEETQYF TGTGCCAGCAGTCCCGATGTGGAGGAGACCCAGTACTTC